One and the same sample provided the 25 T cell receptor beta chains below, sequenced in a study of response to subunit inactivated influenza vaccine. From the RT-PCR reads, TCRdb called clonotypes with MiXCR, one entry per CDR3 protein. In the table there are roughly 500,000 distinct CDR3 sequences, roughly a quarter of which are singletons. This sample was shared with a second study, whose subject was T cells expressing NK-cell markers. In that study: TCR beta cDNA was generated via 5'RACE template switching incorporating UMIs.

The sample consisted of CD4+ T cells sorted from PBMCs, taken roughly 13 days after vaccination. These TCRs come from a man between 50 and 59 years old who received an inactivated influenza vaccine.

In nucleotides, the CDR3 is TGTGCCAGCAGCACACTCCGTTCCTCCTACAATGAGCAGTTCTTC. Translating it yields CASSTLRSSYNEQFF. The rearrangement joins TRBV11-2 to TRBJ2-1; no clear D gene. This CDR3 contains 15 residues. Trimming removed 5 bases at V and 0 bases at J, with 11 bases between. Germline V gene data show CDR1 as SGHAT and CDR2 as FQNNGV.

The rearrangement joins TRBV12-3 or TRBV12-4 to TRBJ1-1; no clear D gene. Trimming shortened V by 5 bases and J by 1 base, and 8 bases separated the two germline ends. The CDR3 loop spans 13 amino acids. The CDR3 is CASSDDANTEAFF. The CDR3 bases are TGTGCCAGCAGTGACGACGCGAACACTGAAGCTTTCTTT.

This clonotype was seen a handful of times. This chain links TRBV19 with TRBJ1-1, with TRBD1 matching 7 bases. Germline lookup yields CDR1 LNHDA and CDR2 SQIVND (reference sequence). Unmatched junction bases numbered 9, after V lost 9 bases and J lost 11 bases. This CDR3 has 11 residues. For the CDR3, the DNA is TGTGCCAGCTCAACAGGGGCGTGGGCTTTCTTT. Its protein is CASSTGAWAFF.

The chain employs TRBV11-2 and TRBJ1-3; D is uncertain. Germline CDR1 and CDR2: SGHAT and FQNNGV. The length of the CDR3 is 15 residues. V was cut by 0 bases and J by 2 bases, with 8 bases left in between. Written as DNA, the CDR3 is TGTGCCAGCAGCTTAGAGAACGGTGCTGGAAACACCATATATTTT. Its translation: CASSLENGAGNTIYF.

Many counts were recorded for this clonotype. The chain couples TRBV5-5 to TRBJ2-3; no firm D call. CDR1 SGHKS and CDR2 YYEKEE come from the germline V gene (reference sequence). The CDR3 has 13 residues. Deletions cut 4 bases from V and 8 bases from J, with 14 bases between. The CDR3 region is CASSPPRPGTQYF. The CDR3 DNA follows: TGTGCCAGCAGCCCACCTCGTCCCGGTACGCAGTATTTT.

The sample holds a few counts of this clonotype. V gene TRBV7-2 combines with J gene TRBJ1-1, with D unresolved. Trimming pared 4 bases from V and 2 bases from J, leaving 11 bases between. Germline CDR1 reads SGHTA; CDR2 reads FQGNSA. This CDR3 is built from 14 residues. The CDR3 DNA reads as TGTGCCAGCAGCTGGTTAGGAGTAAACACTGAAGCTTTCTTT. This codes for CASSWLGVNTEAFF. Drawing the rest from reference TRBV7-2 and TRBJ1-1, the complete variable domain is GAGVSQSPSNKVTEKGKDVELRCDPISGHTALYWYRQSLGQGLEFLIYFQGNSAPDKSGLPSDRFSAERTGGSVSTLTIQRTQQEDSAVYLCASSWLGVNTEAFFGQGTRLTVV.

This clonotype was found a few times. The CDR3 region is CSARVAGGAGTQYF. The CDR3, as DNA: TGCAGTGCTAGAGTCGCAGGGGGGGCGGGGACCCAGTACTTC. The rearrangement links TRBV20-1 to TRBJ2-5, with D possibly being TRBD1 or TRBD2 (7 bases each). There are 14 residues in the CDR3. Germline assignment: CDR1 DFQATT and CDR2 SNEGSKA (reference sequence). Trimming cost V 1 base and J 7 bases, with 16 bases left between them.

The chain uses TRBV20-1 and TRBJ2-2; D tentatively fits TRBD1 or TRBD2 (5 bases each). CDR1 is DFQATT, CDR2 SNEGSKA, per germline (reference sequence). The CDR3 is made up of 14 amino acids. Trimming stripped 6 bases from V and 1 base from J, with 12 bases between. The CDR3 DNA is TGCAGTGCCGCCGGGACCCAGAACACCGGGGAGCTGTTTTTT. It encodes CSAAGTQNTGELFF.

This clonotype came up many times. V and J are TRBV20-1 and TRBJ1-2, with 11 bases fitting TRBD1. Germline V gene sequence: CDR1 DFQATT, CDR2 SNEGSKA (reference sequence). The CDR3 length is 12 residues. V lost 5 bases and J lost 7; bases outside the gene matches: 3. CDR3 sequence: CSAGGQGVGYTF. Written as DNA, the CDR3 is TGCAGTGCTGGGGGACAGGGGGTTGGCTACACCTTC.

The chain is built from TRBV20-1 and TRBJ1-1; D perhaps matches TRBD1 (5 bases). V was pared by 5 bases and J by 4 bases, with 17 bases between. Germline V gene sequence: CDR1 DFQATT, CDR2 SNEGSKA (reference sequence). The CDR3 spans 14 residues. The CDR3 loop is CSAASQGIGTEAFF. Here the CDR3 DNA reads TGCAGTGCTGCAAGTCAGGGAATTGGCACTGAAGCTTTCTTT.

The chain has TRBV24-1 and TRBJ2-5; TRBD1 aligns across 9 bases. CDR1 KGHDR and CDR2 SFDVKD come from the germline V gene. This CDR3 has 16 amino acids. Unmatched junction bases numbered 8, after V lost 4 bases and J lost 3 bases. The CDR3 is CATSEAGTGYEETQYF. The CDR3 nucleotides are TGTGCCACCAGTGAAGCCGGGACAGGGTACGAAGAGACCCAGTACTTC.

The V and J genes are TRBV18 and TRBJ2-7; 7 bases align to TRBD1. Per the germline V gene, CDR1 is KGHSH and CDR2 is LQKENI. Unmatched junction bases numbered 12, after V lost 6 bases and J lost 4 bases. The CDR3 totals 15 residues. The CDR3 DNA follows: TGTGCCAGCTCCCCGGTGAGGGGGCCATCTTACGAGCAGTACTTC. Encoded protein: CASSPVRGPSYEQYF.

This clonotype was observed at least ten times. The V and J genes are TRBV10-3 and TRBJ2-1; 10 bases fit TRBD2. The V segment lost 10 bases and the J segment 0 bases; nucleotides outside the gene matches: 12. The CDR3 consists of 17 residues. Germline V lookup: CDR1 ENHRY, CDR2 SYGVKD. CDR3 nucleotides: TGTGCCACCGGAGGCAGCGGGAGGGCCCTCTCCTACAATGAGCAGTTCTTC. Its translation is CATGGSGRALSYNEQFF.

This clonotype was recorded a few times. The chain joins TRBV7-2 to TRBJ2-7; TRBD2 is a possible D gene (6 bases). Trimming stripped 0 bases from V and 6 bases from J, with 12 bases between. CDR3 length: 14 residues. Germline V gene lookup returns CDR1 SGHTA and CDR2 FQGNSA. The CDR3 sequence: CASSLALGGIEQYF. The CDR3 DNA follows: TGTGCCAGCAGCTTAGCTCTCGGCGGGATCGAGCAGTACTTC.

Notes on this clonotype: Germline and junction disagree at one end, which may indicate a read error. The chain recombines TRBV5-1 with TRBJ2-5; TRBD2 matches at 9 bases. The CDR3 extends over 16 amino acids. Looked up from germline, CDR1 is SGHRS and CDR2 is YFSETQ. CDR3: CASVARGGTNQEAQYF. The CDR3, as DNA: TGCGCCAGTGTGGCGCGGGGGGGGACGAACCAAGAGGCCCAGTACTTC. Full variable domain (remainder filled in from reference TRBV5-1 and TRBJ2-5): KAGVTQTPRYLIKTRGQQVTLSCSPISGHRSVSWYQQTPGQGLQFLFEYFSETQRNKGNFPGRFSGRQFSNSRSEMNVSTLELGDSALYLCASVARGGTNQEAQYFGPGTRLLVL.

V and J are TRBV15 and TRBJ2-7; D possibly corresponds to TRBD1 (5 bases). Germline V CDR1 and CDR2: LNHNV, YYDKDF (reference sequence). CDR3 length equals 13 residues. V lost 3 bases and J lost 7, with 13 bases in between. CDR3 amino acids: CATSRGRVGEQYF. The CDR3 nucleotides read TGTGCCACCAGCAGGGGCAGGGTGGGGGAGCAGTACTTC.

The chain has TRBV7-6 and TRBJ2-7, with a possible D match to TRBD2 (5 bases). CDR3 length: 12 amino acids. V was pared by 1 base and J by 9 bases, with 10 bases between. Germline values: CDR1 SGHVS, CDR2 FNYEAQ. The DNA of the CDR3 is TGTGCCAGCAGCTTAGTGGCAGGAGGGCAGTACTTC. This codes for CASSLVAGGQYF.

This clonotype showed up just a few times. The chain carries TRBV4-2 and TRBJ2-6; 8 bases are a match to TRBD2. CDR3 length: 19 amino acids. Per the germline V gene, CDR1 is LGHNA and CDR2 is YNFKEQ. J lost 2 bases, V lost 1 base, and 10 bases had no gene match. The CDR3 DNA follows: TGTGCCAGCAGCCAAGGAGAGGGACTAGGGGTTGCTGGGGCCAACGTCCTGACTTTC. It is translated as CASSQGEGLGVAGANVLTF.

V gene TRBV25-1 combines with J gene TRBJ2-7; D call uncertain. Trimming removed 3 bases at V and 3 bases at J, with 6 bases between. This CDR3 is built from 12 residues. Per germline, CDR1 MGHDK and CDR2 SYGVNS. The DNA of the CDR3 is TGTGCCAGCAGTGAGCGGAGCTACGAGCAGTACTTC. Translating it yields CASSERSYEQYF.

The rearrangement uses TRBV2 and TRBJ2-7; D is tentatively TRBD1 or TRBD2 (7 bases each). The CDR3 contains 13 residues. In germline, CDR1 is SNHLY, CDR2 FYNNEI. V was trimmed by 7 bases and J by 2 bases, leaving 12 bases between them. DNA of the CDR3: TGTGCCAGCACCAGGGGGGGGACCTACGAGCAGTACTTC. It codes for CASTRGGTYEQYF.

The CDR3 DNA sequence: TGCAGCGTTGTGGGCCTGACAGGGTACTACGAGCAGTACTTC. It is translated as CSVVGLTGYYEQYF. The V and J genes are TRBV29-1 and TRBJ2-7, with 7 positions matching TRBD1. The V segment lost 4 bases and the J segment 3 bases; nucleotides outside the gene matches: 9. This CDR3 contains 14 residues. Germline V lookup: CDR1 SQVTM, CDR2 ANQGSEA.

In this sample, this clonotype turned up a few times. This sequence joins TRBV11-2 and TRBJ2-4; TRBD2 matches 10 bases. This CDR3 has 15 amino acids. V shed 7 bases, J shed 7 bases, and the junction held 10 bases outside the gene matches. The germline gives CDR1 SGHAT, CDR2 FQNNGV. CDR3 amino acids: CASTSKLGLANIQYF. In DNA, the CDR3 is TGTGCCAGCACCTCCAAGTTGGGACTAGCGAACATTCAGTACTTC. Full variable domain (missing parts from reference TRBV11-2 and TRBJ2-4): EAGVAQSPRYKIIEKRQSVAFWCNPISGHATLYWYQQILGQGPKLLIQFQNNGVVDDSQLPKDRFSAERLKGVDSTLKIQPAKLEDSAVYLCASTSKLGLANIQYFGAGTRLSVL.

V is TRBV7-9 and J is TRBJ2-3; D perhaps matches TRBD1 (6 bases). CDR1 and CDR2 (germline): SEHNR, FQNEAQ (reference sequence). V was clipped by 4 bases and J by 4 bases, with 15 bases between them. There are 15 residues in the CDR3. CDR3 loop: CASSSGQSIADTQYF. CDR3 bases: TGTGCCAGCAGCTCCGGACAGAGCATAGCAGATACGCAGTATTTT.

This chain links TRBV20-1 with TRBJ1-1; D is ambiguous. Germline values: CDR1 DFQATT, CDR2 SNEGSKA (reference sequence). V gave up 5 bases and J gave up 4 bases, with 8 bases separating them. CDR3 size: 11 residues. The CDR3: CSAGGITEAFF. The CDR3, as DNA: TGCAGTGCTGGAGGAATCACTGAAGCTTTCTTT.

This clonotype occurred a few times. The chain links TRBV7-9 to TRBJ2-1, with 7 nucleotides matching TRBD2. The V and J ends lost 0 bases and 2 bases, in that order; junction bases with no gene match: 4. The germline CDR1 and CDR2 sequences are SEHNR and FQNEAQ (reference sequence). The CDR3 has 16 amino acids. The CDR3 loop reads CASSLAAGAPYNEQFF. CDR3 bases: TGTGCCAGCAGCTTAGCGGCGGGAGCCCCCTACAATGAGCAGTTCTTC.